A single sample gave rise to the 12 T cell receptor beta chains below, sequenced in a study of blood T cell repertoires in COVID-19. Profiling relied on immunoSEQ multiplex PCR, and the TCRdb table lists in-frame clones only, not all of them. Among about 30,000 clones listed, roughly 87% were seen once. The sequenced sample consisted of peripheral blood. These receptors were collected from a man aged 55-75 years with active COVID-19.

The chain uses TRBV7-3 and TRBJ2-5; possible D gene TRBD1, 5 bases. CDR1 is SGHTA and CDR2 is FQGTGA in the germline V gene. The CDR3 has 15 amino acids. Trimming removed 3 bases at V and 5 bases at J, with 16 bases between. The chain's CDR3 is CASSFKAGRWETQYF. The CDR3 DNA sequence: TGTGCCAGCAGCTTCAAGGCAGGGCGCTGGGAGACCCAGTACTTC. Full variable domain (remainder filled in from reference TRBV7-3 and TRBJ2-5): GAGVSQTPSNKVTEKGKYVELRCDPISGHTALYWYRQSLGQGPEFLIYFQGTGAADDSGLPNDRFFAVRPEGSVSTLKIQRTERGDSAVYLCASSFKAGRWETQYFGPGTRLLVL.

The chain couples TRBV3-1 (or the pseudogene TRBV3-2) to TRBJ2-5; 12 positions match TRBD2. Germline values: CDR1 LGHDT, CDR2 YNNKEL (reference sequence). Trimming cost V 0 bases and J 11 bases; bases outside gene matches: 4. The CDR3 consists of 14 residues. CDR3 region: CASSQEASGGVQYF. The DNA for the CDR3 is TGTGCCAGCAGCCAAGAGGCTAGCGGGGGGGTTCAGTACTTC.

CDR3 bases: TGTGCCAGCAGCCAAGGGTCGGGTAATTCACCCCTCCACTTT. Protein sequence: CASSQGSGNSPLHF. The chain couples TRBV14 to TRBJ1-6; D is unresolved. CDR3 length equals 14 residues. CDR1 is SGHDN and CDR2 is FVKESK in the germline V gene. Trimming took off 1 base at V and 6 bases at J, with 7 bases between the two ends. The variable domain in full, with the rest retrieved from reference TRBV14 and TRBJ1-6, is EAGVTQFPSHSVIEKGQTVTLRCDPISGHDNLYWYRRVMGKEIKFLLHFVKESKQDESGMPNNRFLAERTGGTYSTLKVQPAELEDSGVYFCASSQGSGNSPLHFGNGTRLTVT.

The J gene is TRBJ2-3, the V gene TRBV11-2, with a weak D call TRBD2 (6 bases). The CDR3 consists of 15 residues. CDR1 and CDR2 (germline): SGHAT, FQNNGV. Trimming cost V 3 bases and J 7 bases, with 17 bases left between them. The CDR3 DNA follows: TGTGCCAGCAGCTTGGGGCGGGACGTAGGGAATACGCAGTATTTT. Protein sequence: CASSLGRDVGNTQYF.

The chain uses TRBV4-1 and TRBJ1-5, with D hard to call. The CDR3 length is 19 residues. CDR1 is MGHRA and CDR2 is YSYEKL in the germline V gene. Trimming stripped 0 bases from V and 2 bases from J, with 20 bases between. The CDR3 protein is CASSQDLSIDIGGNQPQHF. CDR3 nucleotide sequence: TGCGCCAGCAGCCAAGATTTGAGTATTGACATCGGTGGCAATCAGCCCCAGCATTTT.

This sequence joins TRBV9 and TRBJ1-3, with D uncertain. The length of the CDR3 is 14 residues. V was pared by 0 bases and J by 3 bases, with 7 bases between. Germline V gives CDR1 SGDLS, CDR2 YYNGEE. The CDR3 DNA reads TGTGCCAGCAGCGTAGACTCTTATGGAAACACCATATATTTT. Its translation: CASSVDSYGNTIYF.

This sequence joins TRBV5-4 and TRBJ1-1; 9 bases fit TRBD1. Germline CDR1 reads SGHNT; CDR2 reads YYREEE (reference sequence). V was pared by 4 bases and J by 4 bases, with 5 bases of the junction left unmatched. CDR3 size: 14 residues. This chain's CDR3 is CASSEGQGRTEAFF. The CDR3 region has the DNA TGTGCCAGCAGCGAGGGACAGGGACGCACTGAAGCTTTCTTT.

This clone was seen more than once but under ten times. This sequence joins TRBV30 and TRBJ1-2, with D perhaps TRBD1 (5 bases). Trimming removed 3 bases from V and 0 bases from J, with 8 bases in between. This CDR3 has 13 amino acids. The germline V gene has CDR1 GTSNPN and CDR2 SVGIG (reference sequence). CDR3 DNA: TGTGCCTGGAGCACAGGTACTAACTATGGCTACACCTTC. Protein product: CAWSTGTNYGYTF.

The genes are TRBV18 and TRBJ1-3; no clear D gene. This CDR3 has 15 residues. V was trimmed by 6 bases and J by 0 bases, leaving 12 bases between them. From germline, CDR1 is KGHSH and CDR2 LQKENI. The CDR3 reads CASSPRYTSGNTIYF. In nucleotides, the CDR3 is TGTGCCAGCTCGCCCAGGTACACCTCTGGAAACACCATATATTTT.

The rearrangement links TRBV5-4 to TRBJ2-7; TRBD2 agrees at 9 bases. Trimming cost V 1 base and J 0 bases; bases outside gene matches: 8. Per germline, CDR1 SGHNT and CDR2 YYREEE (reference sequence). The CDR3 runs to 17 residues. CDR3 sequence reads: CASSLTGGGVSSYEQYF. The CDR3 nucleotides are TGTGCCAGCAGCTTGACTGGCGGGGGGGTAAGCTCCTACGAGCAGTACTTC. The complete variable domain, with remaining parts taken from reference TRBV5-4 and TRBJ2-7, reads ETGVTQSPTHLIKTRGQQVTLRCSSQSGHNTVSWYQQALGQGPQFIFQYYREEENGRGNFPPRFSGLQFPNYSSELNVNALELDDSALYLCASSLTGGGVSSYEQYFGPGTRLTVT.

The rearrangement joins TRBV3-1 (or the pseudogene TRBV3-2) to TRBJ1-6; D may be TRBD1 (6 bases). This CDR3 region has 14 residues. In germline, CDR1 is LGHDT, CDR2 YNNKEL (reference sequence). V lost 4 bases and J lost 9, with 13 bases in between. CDR3 coding DNA: TGTGCCAGCAGCCGATCCCGGACAGTTTCACCCCTCCACTTT. It codes for CASSRSRTVSPLHF.

The chain joins TRBV19 to TRBJ1-5; TRBD1 might be the D (6 bases). Germline V CDR1 and CDR2: LNHDA, SQIVND (reference sequence). CDR3 size: 16 residues. V lost 1 base and J lost 2, with 12 bases in between. DNA of the CDR3: TGTGCCAGTAGTATAGGAGGGGGTGACCGCAATCAGCCCCAGCATTTT. It is translated as CASSIGGGDRNQPQHF.